This TCR beta chain came from a study of early T cells in non-severe SARS-CoV-2 infection. Turning to the study itself: Unsorted whole blood bulk RNA was sequenced, with unpaired chains.

This clonotype has only a few counts. What it binds is not known. General study results and limits: Matching results from VDJdb favored anti-spike CD8 responses, leaving private and CD4 specificities undetected.

TCRdb re-analysed the 5' RACE reads in MiXCR, keeping a single row per CDR3 protein. The sample includes about 90,000 distinct CDR3 sequences, less than 15% of them seen just once. Per the germline V gene, CDR1 is SQVTM and CDR2 is ANQGSEA. There are 14 residues in the CDR3. The V and J ends lost 7 bases and 0 bases respectively, with 15 bases between them. The specimen comprised whole blood, sampled at baseline. The rearrangement uses TRBV29-1 and TRBJ1-2; D ambiguous. This receptor was taken from an adult who was a healthcare worker with PCR-confirmed SARS-CoV-2 infection or an uninfected control (not recorded which). CDR3 residues: CSAQGDPANYGYTF. The CDR3 region has the DNA TGCAGCGCCCAAGGTGACCCAGCTAACTATGGCTACACCTTC.